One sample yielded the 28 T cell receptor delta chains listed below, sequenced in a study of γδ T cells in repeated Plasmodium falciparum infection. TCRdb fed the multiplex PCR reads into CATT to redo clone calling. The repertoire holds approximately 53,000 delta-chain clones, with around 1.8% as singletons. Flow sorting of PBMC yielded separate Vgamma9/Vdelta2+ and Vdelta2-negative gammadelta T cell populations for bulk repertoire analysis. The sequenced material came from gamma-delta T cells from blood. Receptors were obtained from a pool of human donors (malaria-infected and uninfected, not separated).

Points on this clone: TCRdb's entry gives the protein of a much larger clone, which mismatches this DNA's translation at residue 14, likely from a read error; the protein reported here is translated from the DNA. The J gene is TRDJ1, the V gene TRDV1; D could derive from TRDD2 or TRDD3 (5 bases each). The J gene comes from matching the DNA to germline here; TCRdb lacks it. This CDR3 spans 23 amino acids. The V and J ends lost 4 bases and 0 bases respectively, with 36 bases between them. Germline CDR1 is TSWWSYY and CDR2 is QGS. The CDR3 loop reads CALGVPTLFRPGRNERYTDKLIF. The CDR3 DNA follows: TGTGCTCTTGGGGTCCCTACCCTTTTTCGCCCTGGGAGAAACGAGAGGTACACCGATAAACTCATCTTT.

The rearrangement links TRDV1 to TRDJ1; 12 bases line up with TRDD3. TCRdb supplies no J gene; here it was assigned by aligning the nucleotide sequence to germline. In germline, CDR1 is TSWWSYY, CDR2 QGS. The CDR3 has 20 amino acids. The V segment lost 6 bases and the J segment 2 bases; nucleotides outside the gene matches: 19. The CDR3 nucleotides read TGTGCTCTTGGAAACGGGATCCCTACTGGGGGATACTGGGCGACCGATAAACTCATCTTT. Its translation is CALGNGIPTGGYWATDKLIF.

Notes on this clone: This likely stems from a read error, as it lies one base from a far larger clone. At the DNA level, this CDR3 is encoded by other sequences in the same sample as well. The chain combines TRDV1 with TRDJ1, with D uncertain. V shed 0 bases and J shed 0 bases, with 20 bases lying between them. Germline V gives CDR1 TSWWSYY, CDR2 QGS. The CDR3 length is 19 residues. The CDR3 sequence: CALGELNPASPGNTDKLIF. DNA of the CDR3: TGTGCTCTTGGGGAACTAAACCCCGCCTCCCCGGGAAACACCGATAAACTCATCTTT.

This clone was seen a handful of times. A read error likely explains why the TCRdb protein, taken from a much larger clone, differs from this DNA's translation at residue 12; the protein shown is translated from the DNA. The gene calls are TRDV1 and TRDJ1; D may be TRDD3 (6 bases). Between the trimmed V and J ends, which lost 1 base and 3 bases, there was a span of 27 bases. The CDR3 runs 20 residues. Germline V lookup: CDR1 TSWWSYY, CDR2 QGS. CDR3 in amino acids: CALGEPANVLHTLGPDKLIF. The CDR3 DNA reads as TGTGCTCTTGGGGAACCAGCTAACGTCCTCCACACACTGGGTCCCGATAAACTCATCTTT.

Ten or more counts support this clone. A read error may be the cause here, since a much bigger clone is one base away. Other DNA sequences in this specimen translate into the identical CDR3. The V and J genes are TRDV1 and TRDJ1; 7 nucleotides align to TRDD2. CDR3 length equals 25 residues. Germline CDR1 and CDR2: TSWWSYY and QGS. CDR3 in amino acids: CALGDLRPIPTRMGRAHNSTDKLIF. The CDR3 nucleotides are TGTGCTCTTGGGGACTTAAGGCCCATTCCTACGAGAATGGGGAGGGCTCATAACTCCACCGATAAGCTCATCTTT.

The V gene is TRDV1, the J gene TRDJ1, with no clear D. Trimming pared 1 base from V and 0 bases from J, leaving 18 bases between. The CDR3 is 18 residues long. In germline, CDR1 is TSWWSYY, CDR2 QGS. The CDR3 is CALGEPLPPDVYTDKLIF. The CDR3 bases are TGTGCTCTTGGGGAACCGTTACCTCCTGACGTGTACACCGATAAACTCATCTTT.

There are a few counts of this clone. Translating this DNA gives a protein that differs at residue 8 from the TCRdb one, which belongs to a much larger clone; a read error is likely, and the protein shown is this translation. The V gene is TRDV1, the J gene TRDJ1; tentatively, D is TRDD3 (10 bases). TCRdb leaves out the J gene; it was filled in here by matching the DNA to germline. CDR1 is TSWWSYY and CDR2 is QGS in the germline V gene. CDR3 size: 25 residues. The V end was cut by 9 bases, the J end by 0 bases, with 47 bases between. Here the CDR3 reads CALLPKPAFLPLLIVLGDYTDKLIF. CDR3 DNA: TGTGCTCTCTTACCCAAACCGGCCTTCCTACCTCTTTTAATTGTACTGGGGGATTACACCGATAAACTCATCTTT.

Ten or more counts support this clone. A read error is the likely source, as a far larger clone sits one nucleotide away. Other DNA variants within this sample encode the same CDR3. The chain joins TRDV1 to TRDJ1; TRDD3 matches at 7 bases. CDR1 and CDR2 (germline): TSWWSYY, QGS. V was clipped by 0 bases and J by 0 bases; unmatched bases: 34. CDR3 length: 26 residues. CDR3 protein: CALGELGVKGFSTGGFSHLYTDKLIF. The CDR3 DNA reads TGTGCTCTTGGGGAACTAGGAGTCAAAGGCTTTTCGACCGGGGGATTCTCACACCTGTACACCGATAAACTCATCTTT.

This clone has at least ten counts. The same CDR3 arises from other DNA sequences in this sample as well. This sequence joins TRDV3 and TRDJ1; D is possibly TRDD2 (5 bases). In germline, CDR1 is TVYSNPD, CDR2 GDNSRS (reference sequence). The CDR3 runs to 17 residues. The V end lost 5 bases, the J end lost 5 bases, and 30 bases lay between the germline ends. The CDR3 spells CAGRQAFYTTRVDKLIF. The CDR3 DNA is TGTGCCGGACGACAGGCCTTCTACACCACCCGAGTTGATAAACTCATCTTT.

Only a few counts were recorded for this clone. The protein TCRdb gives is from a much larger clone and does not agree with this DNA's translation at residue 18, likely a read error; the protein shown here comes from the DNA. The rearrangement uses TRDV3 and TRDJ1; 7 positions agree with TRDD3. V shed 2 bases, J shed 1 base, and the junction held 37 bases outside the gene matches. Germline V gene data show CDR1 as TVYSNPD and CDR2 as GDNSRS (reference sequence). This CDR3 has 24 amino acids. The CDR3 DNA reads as TGTGCCTTTCGGAAACCAAAATACGTTCATTATGGAGGATACGGTAGAACAGCCACCGATAAACTCATCTTT. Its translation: CAFRKPKYVHYGGYGRTATDKLIF.

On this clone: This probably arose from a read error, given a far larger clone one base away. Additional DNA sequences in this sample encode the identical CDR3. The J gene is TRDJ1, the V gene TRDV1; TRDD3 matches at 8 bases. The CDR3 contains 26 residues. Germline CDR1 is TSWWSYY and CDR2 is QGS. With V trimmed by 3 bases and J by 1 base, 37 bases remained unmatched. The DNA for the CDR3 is TGTGCTCTTGGGGATACTACTTCGGGGAGCCACTTCCTCCGTTTTAAACTGGGGGTCTCCACCGATAAACTCATCTTT. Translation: CALGDTTSGSHFLRFKLGVSTDKLIF.

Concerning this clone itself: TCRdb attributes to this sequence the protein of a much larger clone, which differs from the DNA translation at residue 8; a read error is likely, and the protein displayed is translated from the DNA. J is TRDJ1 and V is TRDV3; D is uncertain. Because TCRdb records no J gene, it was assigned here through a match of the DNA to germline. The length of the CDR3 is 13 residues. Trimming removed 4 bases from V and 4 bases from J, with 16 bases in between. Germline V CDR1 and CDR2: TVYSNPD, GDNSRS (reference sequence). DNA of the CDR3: TGTGCCTCCCCAGGCGAGGGAGGCGATAAACTCATCTTT. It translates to CASPGEGGDKLIF. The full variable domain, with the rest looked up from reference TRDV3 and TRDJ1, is CDKVTQSSPDQTVASGSEVVLLCTYDTVYSNPDLFWYRIRPDYSFQFVFYGDNSRSEGADFTQGRFSVKHILTQKAFHLVISPVRTEDSATYYCASPGEGGDKLIFGKGTRVTVEP.

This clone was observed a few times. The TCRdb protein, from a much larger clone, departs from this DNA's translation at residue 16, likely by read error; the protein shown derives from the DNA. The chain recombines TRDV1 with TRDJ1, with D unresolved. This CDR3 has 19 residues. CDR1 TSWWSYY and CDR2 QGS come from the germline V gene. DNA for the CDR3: TGTGCTCTTGGGGAACTAAAGGTGACTACTGTTCGGTACACCGATAACCTCATCTTT. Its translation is CALGELKVTTVRYTDNLIF.

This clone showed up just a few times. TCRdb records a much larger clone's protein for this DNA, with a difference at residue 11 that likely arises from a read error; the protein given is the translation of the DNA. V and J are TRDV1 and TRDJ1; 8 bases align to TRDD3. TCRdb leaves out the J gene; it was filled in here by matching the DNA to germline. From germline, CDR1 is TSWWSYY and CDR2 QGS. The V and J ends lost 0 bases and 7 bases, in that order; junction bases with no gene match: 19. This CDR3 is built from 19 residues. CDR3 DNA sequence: TGTGCTCTTGGGGAACTCCATATACGTAGTGCTGGGGGAAGATGTAAACTCATCTTT. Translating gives CALGELHIRSAGGRCKLIF.

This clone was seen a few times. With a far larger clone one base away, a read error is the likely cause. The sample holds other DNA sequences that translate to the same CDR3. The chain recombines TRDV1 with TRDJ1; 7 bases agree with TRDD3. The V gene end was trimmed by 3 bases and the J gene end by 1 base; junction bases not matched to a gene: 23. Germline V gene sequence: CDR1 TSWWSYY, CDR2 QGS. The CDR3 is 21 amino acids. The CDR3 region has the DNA TGTGCTCTTGGGGAGAACTGCCGCCTAGCAGTAGGGGATAAGAGCACCGATAAACTCATCTTT. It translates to CALGENCRLAVGDKSTDKLIF.

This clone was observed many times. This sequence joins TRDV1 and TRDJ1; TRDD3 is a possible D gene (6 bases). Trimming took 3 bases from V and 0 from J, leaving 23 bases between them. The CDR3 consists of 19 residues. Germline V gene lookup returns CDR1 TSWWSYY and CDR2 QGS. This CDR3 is CALGEERLMGGAYTDKLIF. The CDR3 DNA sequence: TGTGCTCTTGGGGAGGAGAGATTAATGGGGGGTGCCTACACCGATAAACTCATCTTT.

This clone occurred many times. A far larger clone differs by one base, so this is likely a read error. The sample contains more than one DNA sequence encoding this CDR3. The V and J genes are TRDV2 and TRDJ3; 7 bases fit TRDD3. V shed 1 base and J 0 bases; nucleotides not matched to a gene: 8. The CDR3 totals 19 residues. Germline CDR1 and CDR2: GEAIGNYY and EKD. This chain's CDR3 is CACDTPGGQSSWDTRQMFF. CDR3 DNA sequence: TGTGCCTGTGACACTCCTGGGGGGCAAAGCTCCTGGGACACCCGACAGATGTTTTTC.

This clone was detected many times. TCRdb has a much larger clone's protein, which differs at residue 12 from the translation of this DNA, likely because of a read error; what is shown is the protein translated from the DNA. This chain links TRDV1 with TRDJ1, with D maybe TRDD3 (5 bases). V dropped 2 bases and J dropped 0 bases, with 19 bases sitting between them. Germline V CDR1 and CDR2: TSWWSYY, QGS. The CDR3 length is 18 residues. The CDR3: CALGEVGGIPSHTDKLIF. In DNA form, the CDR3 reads TGTGCTCTTGGGGAAGTGGGAGGGATCCCATCCCACACCGATAAACTCATCTTT.

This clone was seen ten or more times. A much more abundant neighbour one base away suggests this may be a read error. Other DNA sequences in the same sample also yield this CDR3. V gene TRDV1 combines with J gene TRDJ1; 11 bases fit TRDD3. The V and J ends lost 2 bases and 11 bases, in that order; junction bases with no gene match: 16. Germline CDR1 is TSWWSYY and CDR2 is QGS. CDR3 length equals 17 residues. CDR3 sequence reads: CALGEGVGDTNSYELIF. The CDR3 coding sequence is TGTGCTCTTGGGGAAGGAGTGGGGGATACGAATTCGTATGAGCTCATCTTT.

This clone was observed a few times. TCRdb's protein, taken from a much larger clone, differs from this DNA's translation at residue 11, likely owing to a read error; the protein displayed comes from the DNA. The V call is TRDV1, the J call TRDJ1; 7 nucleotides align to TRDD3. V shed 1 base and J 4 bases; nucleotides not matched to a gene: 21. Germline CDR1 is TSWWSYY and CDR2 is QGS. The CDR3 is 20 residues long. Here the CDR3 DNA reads TGTGCTCTTGGGGAACCGGGGGCCCTACGCCCCGGGGGATCAAGCGATAAACTCATCTTT. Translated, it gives CALGEPGALRPGGSSDKLIF.

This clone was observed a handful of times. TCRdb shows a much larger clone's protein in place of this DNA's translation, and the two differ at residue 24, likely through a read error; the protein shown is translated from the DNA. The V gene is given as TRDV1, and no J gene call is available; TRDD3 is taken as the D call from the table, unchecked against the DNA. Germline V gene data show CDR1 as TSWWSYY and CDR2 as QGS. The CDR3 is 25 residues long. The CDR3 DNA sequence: TGTGCTCTTGGGGAAGGGGACTTCCTACGTGACCCCTGGGGGAAGTCGACCCGAGGCACCGATAAACTCACCTTT. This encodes CALGEGDFLRDPWGKSTRGTDKLTF.

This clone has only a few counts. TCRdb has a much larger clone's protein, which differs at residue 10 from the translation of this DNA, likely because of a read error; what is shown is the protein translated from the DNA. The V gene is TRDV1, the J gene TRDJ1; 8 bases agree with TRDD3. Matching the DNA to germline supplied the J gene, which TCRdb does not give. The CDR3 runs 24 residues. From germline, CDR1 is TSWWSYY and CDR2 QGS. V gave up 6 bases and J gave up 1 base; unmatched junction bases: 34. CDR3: CALGRSKIPVFLRGIGGGTDKLIF. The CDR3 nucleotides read TGTGCTCTTGGCCGATCAAAGATTCCTGTCTTCCTTCGGGGGATAGGAGGGGGCACCGATAAACTCATCTTT.

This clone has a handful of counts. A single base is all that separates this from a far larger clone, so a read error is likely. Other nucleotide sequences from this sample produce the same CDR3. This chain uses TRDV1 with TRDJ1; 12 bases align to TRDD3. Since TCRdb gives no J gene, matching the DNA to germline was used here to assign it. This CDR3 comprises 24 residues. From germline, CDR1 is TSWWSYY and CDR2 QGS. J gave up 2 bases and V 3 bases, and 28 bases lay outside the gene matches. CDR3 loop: CALGELPRSWGRATGGYPTDKLIF. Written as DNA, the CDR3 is TGTGCTCTTGGGGAGCTTCCTAGGTCTTGGGGCCGAGCTACTGGGGGATACCCTACCGATAAACTCATCTTT.

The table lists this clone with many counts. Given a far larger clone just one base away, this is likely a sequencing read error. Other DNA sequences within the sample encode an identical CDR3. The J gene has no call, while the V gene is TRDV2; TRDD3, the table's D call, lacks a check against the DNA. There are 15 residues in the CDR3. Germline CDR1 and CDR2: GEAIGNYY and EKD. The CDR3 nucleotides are TGTGCCTGTGACGACCTTCTGGGGGATACGACGGAGCTCATCTTT. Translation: CACDDLLGDTTELIF.

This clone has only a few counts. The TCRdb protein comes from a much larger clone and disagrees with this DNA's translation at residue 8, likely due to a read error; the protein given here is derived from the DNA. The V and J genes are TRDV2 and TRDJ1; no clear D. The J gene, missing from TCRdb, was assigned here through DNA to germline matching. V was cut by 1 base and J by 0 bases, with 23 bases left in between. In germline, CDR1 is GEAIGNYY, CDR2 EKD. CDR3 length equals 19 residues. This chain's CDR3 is CACDTVQERKEENTDKLIF. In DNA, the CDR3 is TGTGCCTGTGACACGGTACAAGAACGTAAGGAAGAAAACACCGATAAACTCATCTTT.

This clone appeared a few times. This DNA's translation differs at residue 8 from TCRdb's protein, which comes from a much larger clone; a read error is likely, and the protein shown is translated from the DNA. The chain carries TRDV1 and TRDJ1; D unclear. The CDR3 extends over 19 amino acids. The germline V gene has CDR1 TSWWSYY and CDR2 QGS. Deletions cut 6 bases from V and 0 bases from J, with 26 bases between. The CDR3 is CALGRPLIGTKPYTDKLIF. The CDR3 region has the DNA TGTGCTCTTGGTCGTCCCCTTATCGGGACCAAACCTTACACCGATAAACTCATCTTT.

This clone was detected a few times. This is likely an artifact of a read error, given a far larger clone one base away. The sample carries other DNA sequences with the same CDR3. The CDR3 loop is CALGDPGPPHPLCTDKLIF. The CDR3 coding sequence is TGTGCTCTTGGGGATCCGGGACCCCCACACCCCCTTTGCACCGATAAGCTCATCTTT. The V gene is TRDV1, the J gene TRDJ1; D is uncertain. The CDR3 spans 19 residues. Germline CDR1 TSWWSYY, CDR2 QGS.

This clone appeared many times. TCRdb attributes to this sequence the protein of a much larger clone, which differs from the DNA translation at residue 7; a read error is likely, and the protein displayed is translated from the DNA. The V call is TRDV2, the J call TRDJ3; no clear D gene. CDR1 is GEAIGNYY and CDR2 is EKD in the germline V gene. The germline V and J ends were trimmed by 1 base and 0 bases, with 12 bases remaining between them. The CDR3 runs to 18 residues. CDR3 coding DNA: TGTGCCTGTGACACTGCAGATCAGAGCTCCTGGGACACCCGACAGATGTTTTTC. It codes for CACDTADQSSWDTRQMFF.